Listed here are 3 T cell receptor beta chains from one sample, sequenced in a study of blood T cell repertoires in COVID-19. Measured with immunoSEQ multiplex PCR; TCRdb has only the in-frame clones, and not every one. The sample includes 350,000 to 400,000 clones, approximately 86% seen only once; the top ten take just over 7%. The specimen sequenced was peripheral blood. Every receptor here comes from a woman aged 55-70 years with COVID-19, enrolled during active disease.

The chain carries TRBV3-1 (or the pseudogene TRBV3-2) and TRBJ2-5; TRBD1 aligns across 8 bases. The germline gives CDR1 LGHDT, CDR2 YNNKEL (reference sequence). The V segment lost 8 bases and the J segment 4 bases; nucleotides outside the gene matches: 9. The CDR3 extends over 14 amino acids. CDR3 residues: CASAADRVRETQYF. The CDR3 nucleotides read TGTGCCAGCGCCGCGGACAGGGTACGAGAGACCCAGTACTTC.

This CDR3 reads CASSPSGGASHEQFF. The DNA of the CDR3 is TGTGCCAGCAGTCCCAGCGGGGGGGCCTCCCATGAGCAGTTCTTC. The chain carries TRBV9 and TRBJ2-1, with 10 bases fitting TRBD2. Germline loops: CDR1 SGDLS, CDR2 YYNGEE. The CDR3 length is 15 residues. V dropped 5 bases and J dropped 8; count of bases not matched to a gene: 10.

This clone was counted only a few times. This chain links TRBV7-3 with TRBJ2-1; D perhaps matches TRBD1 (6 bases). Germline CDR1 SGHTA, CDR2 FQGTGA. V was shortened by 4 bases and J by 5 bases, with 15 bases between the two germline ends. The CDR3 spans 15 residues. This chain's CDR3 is CASSSRTKGDNEQFF. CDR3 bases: TGTGCCAGCAGCTCCCGGACCAAGGGGGACAATGAGCAGTTCTTC.